A single sample gave rise to the 16 T cell receptor beta chains below, sequenced in a study of chemoradiotherapy in HPV16-positive cancers. Clones were read by immunoSEQ multiplex PCR, and TCRdb kept only the in-frame ones, dropping some. The sample lists approximately 13,000 clones; 65% to 85% were seen once. This material was collected from a patient who underwent chemoradiotherapy. The receptors come from a human donor with HPV-associated anogenital cancer.

The chain recombines TRBV11-3 with TRBJ2-2, with D possibly matching TRBD1 (5 bases). Germline assignment: CDR1 SGHNT and CDR2 YENEEA. The CDR3 extends over 14 amino acids. Trimming left V 5 bases short and J 4 bases short, with 11 bases between. CDR3 in amino acids: CASSLRTITGELFF. The CDR3 DNA reads as TGTGCCAGCAGCCTCCGGACAATCACCGGGGAGCTGTTTTTT. Combining the CDR3 with reference TRBV11-3 and TRBJ2-2 gives the whole variable domain EAGVVQSPRYKIIEKKQPVAFWCNPISGHNTLYWYLQNLGQGPELLIRYENEEAVDDSQLPKDRFSAERLKGVDSTLKIQPAELGDSAVYLCASSLRTITGELFFGEGSRLTVL.

The chain carries TRBV5-1 and TRBJ1-4; the match to TRBD1 covers 7 bases. The CDR3 contains 14 residues. Losses at the gene ends were 5 bases for V and 5 bases for J; bases not matched to a gene: 6. Germline V gene data show CDR1 as SGHRS and CDR2 as YFSETQ. CDR3 in DNA: TGCGCCAGCAGTTTTGACAGGGCGAATGAAAAACTGTTTTTT. Translating gives CASSFDRANEKLFF.

The CDR3 protein is CASSVLDEGETQYF. For the CDR3, the DNA is TGTGCCAGCAGCGTTTTAGACGAGGGAGAGACCCAGTACTTC. The J gene is TRBJ2-5, the V gene TRBV11-2, with D maybe TRBD2 (5 bases). The ends were cut back, 5 bases at V and 4 bases at J, with 14 bases in the middle. Germline CDR1 is SGHAT and CDR2 is FQNNGV. This CDR3 is built from 14 residues.

The gene calls are TRBV6-5 and TRBJ1-4, with unresolved D. This CDR3 is built from 16 residues. Germline V CDR1 and CDR2: MNHEY, SVGAGI. V lost 0 bases and J 3 bases, leaving 11 bases between the germline ends. CDR3 amino acids: CASSYSMAVSNEKLFF. The CDR3 DNA is TGTGCCAGCAGTTACTCGATGGCGGTCTCTAATGAAAAACTGTTTTTT.

The chain uses TRBV10-3 and TRBJ1-2; D remains ambiguous. The V end was cut by 7 bases, the J end by 2 bases, with 17 bases between. The length of the CDR3 is 15 residues. CDR1 and CDR2 (germline): ENHRY, SYGVKD. In nucleotides, the CDR3 is TGTGCCATCACCGGAGAGTGGGGAACGAACTATGGCTACACCTTC. It specifies CAITGEWGTNYGYTF.

This chain uses TRBV21-1 with TRBJ2-1; the table's D gene call, TRBD1, was not cross checked with the DNA. TRBV21-1 is termed a pseudogene. This CDR3 has 18 residues. The CDR3 loop reads CASSKVERVSRGYNEQFF. CDR3 nucleotide sequence: TGTGCCAGCAGCAAAGTCGAGAGAGTCTCAAGGGGTTACAATGAGCAGTTCTTC.

The chain couples TRBV2 to TRBJ2-3, with unresolved D. The CDR3 is 15 residues long. Trimming removed 8 bases from V and 0 bases from J, with 15 bases in between. Germline CDR1 reads SNHLY; CDR2 reads FYNNEI. The CDR3 DNA is TGTGCCAGCGTCCGACGTACATCTAGCACAGATACGCAGTATTTT. It is translated as CASVRRTSSTDTQYF.

The chain employs TRBV4-2 and TRBJ2-7; D possibly corresponds to TRBD2 (5 bases). Germline CDR1 is LGHNA and CDR2 is YNFKEQ. Deletions cut 1 base from V and 8 bases from J, with 12 bases between. This CDR3 has 13 amino acids. CDR3 coding DNA: TGTGCCAGCAGCCAAGGGAACGGGGTCAAGCAGTACTTC. This sequence encodes CASSQGNGVKQYF.

This chain's CDR3 is CASSYGPSYEQYF. The DNA for the CDR3 is TGTGCCAGCAGTTACGGACCTTCCTACGAGCAGTACTTC. The chain carries TRBV6-6 and TRBJ2-7, with D unresolved. This CDR3 is built from 13 residues. V was cut by 2 bases and J by 1 base, with 6 bases left in between. Germline CDR1 reads MNHNY; CDR2 reads SVGAGI (reference sequence).

This clone was seen more than once but under ten times. V usage is TRBV6-1 and J usage is TRBJ2-7; D possibly uses TRBD1 or TRBD2 (5 bases each). Germline-derived CDR1 and CDR2 are MNHNS and SASEGT. This CDR3 comprises 16 residues. V was clipped by 2 bases and J by 0 bases, with 14 bases between them. The CDR3: CASSEPGHDYSYEQYF. CDR3 coding DNA: TGTGCCAGCAGTGAACCGGGGCACGATTACTCCTACGAGCAGTACTTC.

The rearrangement uses TRBV7-6 and TRBJ2-1; 7 bases line up with TRBD2. Germline assignment: CDR1 SGHVS and CDR2 FNYEAQ. The CDR3 totals 16 residues. V was clipped by 8 bases and J by 0 bases; unmatched bases: 10. CDR3 sequence (DNA): TGTGCCAGCGGCGCTGAAGCGGGGAGCTCCTACAATGAGCAGTTCTTC. This codes for CASGAEAGSSYNEQFF.

The CDR3 DNA sequence: TGTGCCAGCAGTTACTCAGGACAGACCTACGAGCAGTACTTC. Residues: CASSYSGQTYEQYF. The chain combines TRBV6-5 with TRBJ2-7, with a possible D match to TRBD1 (6 bases). Per the germline V gene, CDR1 is MNHEY and CDR2 is SVGAGI. V was trimmed by 0 bases and J by 2 bases, leaving 8 bases between them. CDR3 length: 14 amino acids.

The CDR3 DNA follows: TGTGCCAGCAGCGCCTCTGTGGTTTCTGGAAACACCATATATTTT. It is translated as CASSASVVSGNTIYF. The chain couples TRBV9 to TRBJ1-3; no reliable D call. The CDR3 extends over 15 amino acids. Germline CDR1 and CDR2: SGDLS and YYNGEE. The V and J ends lost 3 bases and 1 base respectively, with 11 bases between them.

The chain recombines TRBV28 with TRBJ1-4; 7 bases map to TRBD1. The CDR3 has 12 amino acids. J was trimmed by 13 bases and V by 5 bases; bases with no gene match: 7. Germline V gives CDR1 MDHEN, CDR2 SYDVKM. CDR3 loop: CASSLNRGRLFF. CDR3 in DNA: TGTGCCAGCAGTCTGAACAGGGGAAGACTGTTTTTT.

This clone was counted between two and nine times. The genes are TRBV5-1 and TRBJ2-7; 10 nucleotides agree with TRBD2. J lost 5 bases, V lost 3 bases, and 11 bases had no gene match. Germline lookup yields CDR1 SGHRS and CDR2 YFSETQ. The CDR3 has 16 amino acids. CDR3 protein: CASSWGTSDTINEQYF. Written as DNA, the CDR3 is TGCGCCAGCAGCTGGGGGACTAGCGATACGATTAACGAGCAGTACTTC.

This clone was detected once. This CDR3 is CASTPGQGDWETQYF. The CDR3, as DNA: TGTGCCAGCACCCCGGGACAGGGTGATTGGGAGACCCAGTACTTC. This rearrangement joins TRBV27 to TRBJ2-5; 9 bases are a match to TRBD1. V gave up 7 bases and J gave up 5 bases; unmatched junction bases: 11. The CDR3 runs 15 residues. Per the germline V gene, CDR1 is MNHEY and CDR2 is SMNVEV (reference sequence).